Described below is a single TCR beta chain sequence and its context. This sample was taken from a study of OX40 agonist ivuxolimab in advanced cancers. Losses at the gene ends were 2 bases for V and 7 bases for J; bases not matched to a gene: 11. CDR3 length equals 16 residues. Germline lookup yields CDR1 MDHEN and CDR2 SYDVKM. Profiling relied on immunoSEQ multiplex PCR, and the TCRdb table lists in-frame clones only, not all of them. The table has fewer than 130,000 clones, about 92% seen once. The chain couples TRBV28 to TRBJ1-2; TRBD1 matches 9 bases. The clonotype comes from an adult with an advanced solid tumor such as melanoma, head and neck, liver or kidney cancer. Sequenced material: CD4+ or CD8+ T cells sorted from blood, taken in a trial of the OX40 agonist ivuxolimab. The CDR3 sequence: CASSLGQQQGASGYTF. Here the CDR3 DNA reads TGTGCCAGCAGTTTAGGGCAGCAACAGGGGGCTAGTGGCTACACCTTC.